These 10 T cell receptor beta chains originate from one sample sequenced in a study of shared clonotypes between healthy human individuals. Clones were read by immunoSEQ multiplex PCR, and TCRdb kept only the in-frame ones, dropping some. The data contain some 530,000 clones, approximately 82% of them singletons. Sequenced sample: PBMCs. These receptor sequences come from a woman in her 40s in good health. Some clones in this sample may be carry-over from other donors' samples.

On this clone: Since a far larger clone is one base different, this is likely a read error. The same CDR3 can be traced to other DNA sequences in this sample. The CDR3 spells CASSFRTGLNTEAFF. CDR3 sequence (DNA): TGTGCCAGCAGTTTCAGAACAGGGTTGAACACTGAAGCTTTCTTT. V and J are TRBV28 and TRBJ1-1; tentative D call: TRBD1 (6 bases). V lost 3 bases and J 0 bases, leaving 11 bases between the germline ends. From germline, CDR1 is MDHEN and CDR2 SYDVKM. CDR3 length: 15 residues. Full variable domain (outside the CDR3, taken from reference TRBV28 and TRBJ1-1): DVKVTQSSRYLVKRTGEKVFLECVQDMDHENMFWYRQDPGLGLRLIYFSYDVKMKEKGDIPEGYSVSREKKERFSLILESASTNQTSMYLCASSFRTGLNTEAFFGQGTRLTVV.

As concerns this clone: Since a far larger clone is one base different, this is likely a read error. The chain couples TRBV14 to TRBJ2-7, with D unresolved. Per the germline V gene, CDR1 is SGHDN and CDR2 is FVKESK. V dropped 5 bases and J dropped 0 bases, with 2 bases sitting between them. CDR3 length: 11 residues. The CDR3 loop reads CASSYSYEQYF. The DNA for the CDR3 is TGTGCCAGCAGCTACTCCTACGAGCAGTACTTC.

The chain uses TRBV21-1 and TRBJ1-1. TRBV21-1 constitutes a pseudogene. This CDR3 region has 10 residues. The CDR3 sequence is CASENSEAFF. CDR3 DNA: TGTGCCAGCGAAAATTCTGAAGCTTTCTTT.

This clone was detected only once. The chain combines TRBV10-1 with TRBJ2-1, with 12 bases lining up with TRBD2. Germline V gene data show CDR1 as WNHNN and CDR2 as SYGVQD (reference sequence). Trimming removed 4 bases from V and 8 bases from J; junction bases left unmatched: 9. The length of the CDR3 is 16 residues. Here the CDR3 DNA reads TGCGCCAGCAGTGTAGTGACTAGCGGGAGTATAGATGAGCAGTTCTTC. It translates to CASSVVTSGSIDEQFF.

This clone was seen more than once but under ten times. J is TRBJ2-3 and V is TRBV7-9; 8 bases fit TRBD1. The CDR3 spans 16 residues. The V gene end was trimmed by 1 base and the J gene end by 2 bases; junction bases not matched to a gene: 5. Germline V gene data show CDR1 as SEHNR and CDR2 as FQNEAQ (reference sequence). In nucleotides, the CDR3 is TGTGCCAGCAGCTTAGTGCAGGGGGCACACACAGATACGCAGTATTTT. This sequence encodes CASSLVQGAHTDTQYF.

The genes are TRBV5-4 and TRBJ2-1, with TRBD2 identical over 10 bases. J gave up 4 bases and V 3 bases, and 7 bases lay outside the gene matches. This CDR3 is built from 16 residues. Germline-derived CDR1 and CDR2 are SGHNT and YYREEE (reference sequence). As DNA, the CDR3 is TGTGCCAGCAGCTATCCCCCTAGCGGGAGTTACAATGAGCAGTTCTTC. The encoded protein is CASSYPPSGSYNEQFF.

This clone was picked up one time. The chain uses TRBV6-5 and TRBJ2-3; 7 nucleotides agree with TRBD2. V lost 4 bases and J lost 2; bases outside the gene matches: 3. Germline loops: CDR1 MNHEY, CDR2 SVGAGI. The CDR3 runs to 14 residues. CDR3 loop: CASSSTSPTDTQYF. The CDR3, as DNA: TGTGCCAGCAGTTCGACTAGCCCCACAGATACGCAGTATTTT.

In this sample, this clone turned up a few times. This chain links TRBV10-3 with TRBJ2-2, with a tentative D call TRBD2 (5 bases). The V gene's germline CDR1 is ENHRY and CDR2 SYGVKD. Trimming took off 0 bases at V and 6 bases at J, with 8 bases between the two ends. This CDR3 has 14 amino acids. The CDR3 nucleotides read TGTGCCATCAGTGAGTCACTAGAGGCCGGGGAGCTGTTTTTT. Amino acid sequence: CAISESLEAGELFF.

V gene TRBV11-3 combines with J gene TRBJ2-5, with unresolved D. The V end was cut by 2 bases, the J end by 0 bases, with 4 bases between. Per the germline V gene, CDR1 is SGHNT and CDR2 is YENEEA. This CDR3 has 13 amino acids. CDR3 loop: CASSLSNQETQYF. In nucleotides, the CDR3 is TGTGCCAGCAGCTTATCCAACCAAGAGACCCAGTACTTC. Full variable domain (remainder filled in from reference TRBV11-3 and TRBJ2-5): EAGVVQSPRYKIIEKKQPVAFWCNPISGHNTLYWYLQNLGQGPELLIRYENEEAVDDSQLPKDRFSAERLKGVDSTLKIQPAELGDSAVYLCASSLSNQETQYFGPGTRLLVL.

The chain recombines TRBV6-5 with TRBJ2-7; D is ambiguous. The ends were cut back, 6 bases at V and 4 bases at J, with 10 bases in the middle. The CDR3 spans 12 residues. Germline CDR1 is MNHEY and CDR2 is SVGAGI. The CDR3 protein is CASRSPSYEQYF. As DNA, the CDR3 is TGTGCCAGCAGGTCCCCCTCGTACGAGCAGTACTTC.